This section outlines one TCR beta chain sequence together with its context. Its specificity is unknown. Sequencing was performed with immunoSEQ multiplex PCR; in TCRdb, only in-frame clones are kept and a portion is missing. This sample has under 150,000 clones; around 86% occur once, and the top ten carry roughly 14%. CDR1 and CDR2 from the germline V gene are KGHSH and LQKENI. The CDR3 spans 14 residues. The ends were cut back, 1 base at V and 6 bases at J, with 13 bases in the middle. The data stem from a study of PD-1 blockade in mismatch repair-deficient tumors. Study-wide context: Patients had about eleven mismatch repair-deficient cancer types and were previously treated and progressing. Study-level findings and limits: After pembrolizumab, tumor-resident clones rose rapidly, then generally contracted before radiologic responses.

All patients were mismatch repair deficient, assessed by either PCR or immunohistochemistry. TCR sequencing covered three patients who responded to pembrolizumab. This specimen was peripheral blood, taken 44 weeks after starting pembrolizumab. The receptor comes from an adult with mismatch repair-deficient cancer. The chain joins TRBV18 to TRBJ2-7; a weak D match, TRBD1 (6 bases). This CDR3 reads CASSPLFSRGEQYF. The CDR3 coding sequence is TGTGCCAGCTCACCACTTTTTTCCAGGGGCGAGCAGTACTTC.